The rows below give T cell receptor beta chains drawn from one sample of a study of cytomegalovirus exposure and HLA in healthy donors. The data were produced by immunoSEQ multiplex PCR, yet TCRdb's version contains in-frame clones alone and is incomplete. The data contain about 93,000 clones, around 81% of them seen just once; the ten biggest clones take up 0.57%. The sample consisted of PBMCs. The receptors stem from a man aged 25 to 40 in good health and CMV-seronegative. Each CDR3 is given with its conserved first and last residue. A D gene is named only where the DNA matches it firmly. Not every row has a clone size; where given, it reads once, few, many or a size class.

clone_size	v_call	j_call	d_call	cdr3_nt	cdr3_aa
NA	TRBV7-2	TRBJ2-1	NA	TGTGCCAGCAGCTTAGGACAGATCTCCTACAATGAGCAGTTCTTC	CASSLGQISYNEQFF
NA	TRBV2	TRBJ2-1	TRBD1	TGTGCCAGCAACCATAGACAGGGTACCTCCTACAATGAGCAGTTCTTC	CASNHRQGTSYNEQFF
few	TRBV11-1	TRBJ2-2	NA	TGTGCCAGCAGCCCTCGGTTGTCCGGGGAGCTGTTTTTT	CASSPRLSGELFF
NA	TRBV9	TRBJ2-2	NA	TGTGCCAGCAGCGTGAGGGTTACCGGGGAGCTGTTTTTT	CASSVRVTGELFF
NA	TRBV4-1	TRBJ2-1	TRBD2	TGCGCCAGCAGCCAAGAATCGATTTCGACTAGCGGGAGAATCGGCAATGAGCAGTTCTTC	CASSQESISTSGRIGNEQFF
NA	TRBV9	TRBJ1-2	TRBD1	TGTGCCGGCAGCGTTCCAGCGACAGGGGCTTCCTATGGCTACACCTTC	CAGSVPATGASYGYTF
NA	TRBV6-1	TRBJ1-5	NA	TGTGCCAGCTCAGTTTATAGCAATCAGCCCCAGCATTTT	CASSVYSNQPQHF
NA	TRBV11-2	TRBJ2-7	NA	TGTGCCAGCAAGGACTTCAGCTCCTACGAGCAGTACTTC	CASKDFSSYEQYF
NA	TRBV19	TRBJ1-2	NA	TGTGCCAGTACCCCCGGGGGGGGTGACTATGGCTACACCTTC	CASTPGGGDYGYTF
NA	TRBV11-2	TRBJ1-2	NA	TGTGCCAGCAGCTCCCACCGCGGAAACTATGGCTACACCTTC	CASSSHRGNYGYTF
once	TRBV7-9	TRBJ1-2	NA	TGTGCCAGCAGCTTAGTGGACATAGGGAACTATGGCTACACCTTC	CASSLVDIGNYGYTF
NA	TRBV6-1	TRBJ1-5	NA	TGTGCCAGCACTTGGACAGATTACAATCAGCCCCAGCATTTT	CASTWTDYNQPQHF
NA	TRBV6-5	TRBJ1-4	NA	TGTGCCAGCAGTGGATATCTCGAGTCCGGGGAAAAACTGTTTTTT	CASSGYLESGEKLFF
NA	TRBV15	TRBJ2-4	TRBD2	TGTGCCACCAGCAGAAATTATAGGACTAGCGGGAGGCCGGGTTGGGACATTCAGTACTTC	CATSRNYRTSGRPGWDIQYF
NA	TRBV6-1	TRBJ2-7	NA	TGTGCCAGCAGTGTTTCCGCTATTGACTACGAGCAGTACTTC	CASSVSAIDYEQYF
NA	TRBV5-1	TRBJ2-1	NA	TGCGCCAGCAGCTTGGCCCGCGTTGACAATGAGCAGTTCTTC	CASSLARVDNEQFF
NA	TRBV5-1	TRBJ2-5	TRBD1	TGCGCCAGCAGCTTAACAGGGGAGGAGACCCAGTACTTC	CASSLTGEETQYF
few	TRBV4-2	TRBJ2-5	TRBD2	TGTGCCAGCAGCCGGGCTAGCGGGCCCCAAGAGACCCAGTACTTC	CASSRASGPQETQYF
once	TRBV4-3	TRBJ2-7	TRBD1	TGCGCCAGCAGCCAAGATCGGACAGGGGTTTACGAGCAGTACTTC	CASSQDRTGVYEQYF
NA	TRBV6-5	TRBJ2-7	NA	TGTGCCAGCAGTTACTCGTACAGGTCGAGCTCCTACGAGCAGTACTTC	CASSYSYRSSSYEQYF
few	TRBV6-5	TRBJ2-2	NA	TGTGCCAGCCGCGCCGGGGCCGGGGAGCTGTTTTTT	CASRAGAGELFF
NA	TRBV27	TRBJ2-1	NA	TGTGCCAGCAGTTTAGGCGGCATCAATGAGCAGTTCTTC	CASSLGGINEQFF
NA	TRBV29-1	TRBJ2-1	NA	TGCAGCGTCTGGGGGGAATCCTACAATGAGCAGTTCTTC	CSVWGESYNEQFF
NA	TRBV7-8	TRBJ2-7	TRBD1	TGTGCCAGCAGCGAGACAGGGATTCGGGCCTACGAGCAGTACTTC	CASSETGIRAYEQYF
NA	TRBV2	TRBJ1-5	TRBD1	TGTGCCAGCAGTACGTACCACAGGGGCCAGCCCCAGCATTTT	CASSTYHRGQPQHF
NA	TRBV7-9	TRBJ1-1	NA	TGTGCCAGCAGCTTTCCCTCGACAGACGCGAACACTGAAGCTTTCTTT	CASSFPSTDANTEAFF
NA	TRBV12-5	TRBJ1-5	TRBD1	TGTGCTAGTGGTTCGCCGGGACAGGGGCACAATCAGCCCCAGCATTTT	CASGSPGQGHNQPQHF
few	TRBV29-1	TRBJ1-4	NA	TGCAGCGTTCTCTGGGGAGGGGAAAAACTGTTTTTT	CSVLWGGEKLFF
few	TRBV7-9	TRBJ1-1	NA	TGTGCCAGCAGCTCCCCCCTCGTAAGGGGCGAAGCTTTCTTT	CASSSPLVRGEAFF
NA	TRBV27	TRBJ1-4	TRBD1	TGTGCCAGCAGATCAGGGGGGACAGGGAGTGAAAAACTGTTTTTT	CASRSGGTGSEKLFF
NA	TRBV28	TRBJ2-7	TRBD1	TGTGCCAGCACCCAACTATGGTACAGGGGGCATTCCTACGAGCAGTACTTC	CASTQLWYRGHSYEQYF
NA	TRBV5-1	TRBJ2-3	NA	TGCGCCAGCAGCCCGCTTACGGGGGATACGCAGTATTTT	CASSPLTGDTQYF
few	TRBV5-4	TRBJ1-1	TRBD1	TGTGCCAGCAGCTACACAGGGGGTCCAACTGAAGCTTTCTTT	CASSYTGGPTEAFF
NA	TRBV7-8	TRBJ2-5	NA	TGTGCCAGCAGCTTGCAGGCTTACCAAGAGACCCAGTACTTC	CASSLQAYQETQYF
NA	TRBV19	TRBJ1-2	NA	TGTGCCAGTAGTATAGGCGGGGCAGGGTCATGGGGCTACACCTTC	CASSIGGAGSWGYTF
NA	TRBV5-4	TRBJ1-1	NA	TGTGCCAGCAGCGATCCGCATACCACTCCCACTGAAGCTTTCTTT	CASSDPHTTPTEAFF
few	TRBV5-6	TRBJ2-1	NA	TGTGCCAGCAGCTGGGGCGGAAGCTCCTACAATGAGCAGTTCTTC	CASSWGGSSYNEQFF
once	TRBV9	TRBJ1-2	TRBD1	TGTGCCAGCATTTGGTCCACCGGAGACAGGGGGCCAGATGGCTACACCTTC	CASIWSTGDRGPDGYTF
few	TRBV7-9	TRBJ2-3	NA	TGTGCCAGCAGCCGGGTCGTTGATACGCAGTATTTT	CASSRVVDTQYF